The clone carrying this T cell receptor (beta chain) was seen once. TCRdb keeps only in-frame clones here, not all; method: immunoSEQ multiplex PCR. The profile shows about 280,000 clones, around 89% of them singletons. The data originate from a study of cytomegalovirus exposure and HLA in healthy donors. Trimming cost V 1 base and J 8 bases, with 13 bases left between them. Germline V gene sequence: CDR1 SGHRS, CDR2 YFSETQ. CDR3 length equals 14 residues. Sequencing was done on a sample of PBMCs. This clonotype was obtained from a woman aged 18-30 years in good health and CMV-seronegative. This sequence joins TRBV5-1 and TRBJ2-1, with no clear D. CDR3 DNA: TGCGCCAGCAGCTTGTCCCAATTGGGCCATGAGCAGTTCTTC. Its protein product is CASSLSQLGHEQFF.